This T cell receptor beta chain was recorded in a study of regulatory T cells in long-lasting Graves disease. Findings of the study overall: TCR diversity was lower in persistent Graves' patients than in newly diagnosed ones.

As for time point: newly diagnosed GD, antithyroid drugs for less than 3 months. Generation of the TCR library employed RNA extracted from PBMCs. Arm-PCR with iRepertoire HTBI primers amplified the CDR3 regions for these TCR beta libraries. Study processing details: Identified segments across samples numbered 60 or so TRBV and 14 to 15 TRBJ. TCRdb re-derived calls from the multiplex PCR reads in MiXCR, one entry per CDR3 protein. For this entry, the V and J calls and clone size follow TCRdb and not the study's own pipeline. Among hundreds of thousands of distinct CDR3 sequences, around an eighth were seen once, and the ten largest hold roughly a tenth. The V gene end was trimmed by 2 bases and the J gene end by 2 bases; junction bases not matched to a gene: 8. Germline-derived CDR1 and CDR2 are SGHDT and YYEEEE. CDR3 length equals 17 residues. Concerning this clonotype: As yet, its antigen is unknown.

This sample was also put to use in a study of T cells in Graves' hyperthyroidism and ophthalmopathy. This second study says: The study left out patients who had uncontrolled infection, other autoimmune disease, pregnancy or lactation.

This sequence was found in a man aged 30-40 years with Graves disease. This chain links TRBV5-6 with TRBJ2-2; 8 nucleotides match TRBD2. Here the sequenced sample was peripheral blood mononuclear cells (PBMCs), taken at new diagnosis, from a patient treated with antithyroid drugs. The CDR3 nucleotides read TGTGCCAGCAGCTTAAGCCCAACTAGCGGTAACACCGGGGAGCTGTTTTTT. Protein product: CASSLSPTSGNTGELFF.